The rows below give T cell receptor beta chains drawn from one sample of a study of Tregs in tolerant kidney transplant recipients. TCRdb's table, derived via immunoSEQ multiplex PCR, lists solely in-frame clones and lacks some. The data contain some 70,000 clones, over 85% of them singletons. The source material was CD8+ T cells from blood, sampled before the transplant. Every receptor here comes from a human donor who received a combined kidney and bone marrow transplant. The CDR3 runs from the conserved cysteine through the conserved F or W. D genes are given only for firm matches. Size is stated for part of the rows, as once, few or many counts, or as a class when the clone is expanded.

D gene,J gene,V gene,clone size,CDR3 DNA,CDR3 protein
TRBD2,TRBJ2-2,TRBV6-5,-,TGTGCCAGCAGTTATCTTAGCGGGGGGGATCCCGGGGAGCTGTTTTTT,CASSYLSGGDPGELFF
-,TRBJ2-1,TRBV14,-,TGTGCCAGCAGCTTCCGGGACTACAATGAGCAGTTCTTC,CASSFRDYNEQFF
TRBD2,TRBJ2-7,TRBV6-1,once,TGTGCCAGCAGCGGACTAGACTACGAGCAGTACTTC,CASSGLDYEQYF
TRBD2,TRBJ2-3,TRBV7-9,-,TGTGCCAGCAGCCAAAGACTAGCGGGAGAGGAGGATACGCAGTATTTT,CASSQRLAGEEDTQYF
-,TRBJ1-2,TRBV25-1,-,TGTGCCAGCAGTTCAGATGGGGGGTATGGCTACACCTTC,CASSSDGGYGYTF
-,TRBJ1-2,TRBV6-5,-,TGTGCCAGCAGTCCGGTTAACTATGGCTACACCTTC,CASSPVNYGYTF
TRBD1,TRBJ1-1,TRBV27,-,TGTGCCAGCAGTTATGCAGGGGGGAACACTGAAGCTTTCTTT,CASSYAGGNTEAFF
TRBD1,TRBJ2-5,TRBV4-3,-,TGCGCCAGCAGCCGGGACAGTGAGGGGGAGACCCAGTACTTC,CASSRDSEGETQYF
TRBD2,TRBJ2-1,TRBV5-1,-,TGCGCCAGCAGCTTGGTGGTCGGGAGGGACGTAGGGAGCTCCTACAATGAGCAGTTCTTC,CASSLVVGRDVGSSYNEQFF
TRBD2,TRBJ2-1,TRBV6-5,-,TGTGCCAGCAGTTACTTAGCGGGGGCCAGCAATGAGCAGTTCTTC,CASSYLAGASNEQFF
-,TRBJ1-3,TRBV19,-,TGTGCCAGTAGTATTTCAGGCGCCTCTGGAAACACCATATATTTT,CASSISGASGNTIYF
-,TRBJ2-7,TRBV5-5,-,TGTGCCAGCAGCTCGACAGATTACTACGAGCAGTACTTC,CASSSTDYYEQYF
-,TRBJ2-7,TRBV6-5,-,TGTGCCAGCAGTTACGACTCCTCCTACGAGCAGTACTTC,CASSYDSSYEQYF
TRBD2,TRBJ2-5,TRBV9,-,TGTGCCAGCAGCCCCGTAGCGGGGCAAGAGACCCAGTACTTC,CASSPVAGQETQYF
-,TRBJ2-5,TRBV7-3,-,TGTGCCAGCAGCTTATCTGAGACCCAGTACTTC,CASSLSETQYF
TRBD2,TRBJ2-3,TRBV14,-,TGTGCCAGCAGCCAAGGAGCGGGGACGACAGATACGCAGTATTTT,CASSQGAGTTDTQYF
TRBD1,TRBJ2-5,TRBV28,-,TGTGCCAGCAGCCGTCGGGACAGGGGACAAGAGACCCAGTACTTC,CASSRRDRGQETQYF
TRBD2,TRBJ2-7,TRBV6-1,few,TGTGCCAGCAGCGTACTAGCGGGAGGGAACGAGCAGTACTTC,CASSVLAGGNEQYF
-,TRBJ2-1,TRBV2,once,TGTGCCGCCTCCGCGGGTGAGCAGTTCTTC,CAASAGEQFF
-,TRBJ2-2,TRBV4-1,-,TGCGCCAGCAGCCAATACCTAGGTACCGGGGAGCTGTTTTTT,CASSQYLGTGELFF
TRBD1,TRBJ1-6,TRBV5-6,-,TGTGCCAGCAGCTTGGGACAGGGTAATTCACCCCTCCACTTT,CASSLGQGNSPLHF
TRBD1,TRBJ2-1,TRBV13,-,TGTGCCAGCAGCCCGAGAACAGGGGGCGAAGGCTTGGGTGAGCAGTTCTTC,CASSPRTGGEGLGEQFF
TRBD1,TRBJ2-7,TRBV29-1,once,TGCAGCGTTGGGACCGGGACAGGTCCTGGCTACGAGCAGTACTTC,CSVGTGTGPGYEQYF
-,TRBJ1-6,TRBV5-8,-,TGTGCCAGCAGCTACGGGATCCCCACCTTGTATTCACCCCTCCACTTT,CASSYGIPTLYSPLHF
-,TRBJ2-7,TRBV19,-,TGTGCCAGTAGTATAGGAACAGCCAGGCACTACGAGCAGTACTTC,CASSIGTARHYEQYF
-,TRBJ1-6,TRBV15,few,TGTGCCACCAGCAGTGGGGCAGGGGACGGGTCACCCCTCCACTTT,CATSSGAGDGSPLHF
TRBD2,TRBJ2-5,TRBV9,-,TGTGCCAGCTCCCCTTACGGGACTAGCGGGGAGAAGACCCAGTACTTC,CASSPYGTSGEKTQYF
TRBD1,TRBJ1-5,TRBV5-1,-,TGCGCCAGAACAAAGGGGGCGAGGAGCAATCAGCCCCAGCATTTT,CARTKGARSNQPQHF
-,TRBJ1-1,TRBV5-1,-,TGCGCCAGCAGCCCCCCGGACAGCCCGAACACTGAAGCTTTCTTT,CASSPPDSPNTEAFF
TRBD1,TRBJ2-7,TRBV4-3,-,TGCGCCAGCAGAGACAACGGGTTGACAGGGGGAAAAAAGTTTGACGAGCAGTACTTC,CASRDNGLTGGKKFDEQYF
-,TRBJ2-1,TRBV19,-,TGTGCCAGTCTATCGGACACTTACAATGAGCAGTTCTTC,CASLSDTYNEQFF
TRBD1,TRBJ1-1,TRBV2,-,TGTGCCAGCAGTGAAAACGGACAGGTGAACACTGAAGCTTTCTTT,CASSENGQVNTEAFF
-,TRBJ1-2,TRBV28,-,TGTGCCAGCAGTTCTAGGACAGTTAACTATGGCTACACCTTC,CASSSRTVNYGYTF
TRBD1,TRBJ2-7,TRBV2,-,TGTGCCAGCACCGGGACAGGGGGTGGGAGCACCTACGAGCAGTACTTC,CASTGTGGGSTYEQYF
-,TRBJ1-4,TRBV27,-,TGTGCCAGCAGCCTAGGGGCTGGTGAAAAACTGTTTTTT,CASSLGAGEKLFF
-,TRBJ1-5,TRBV7-8,-,TGTGCCAGCAGCTTAGCAATAGGCAATCAGCCCCAGCATTTT,CASSLAIGNQPQHF
TRBD1,TRBJ1-5,TRBV27,-,TGTGCCAGCAGTTCTCAGACAGGGGACCAGCCCCAGCATTTT,CASSSQTGDQPQHF
-,TRBJ1-1,TRBV7-2,-,TGTGCCAGCAGCTTTGCAGGCTTCGAAGCTTTCTTT,CASSFAGFEAFF
-,TRBJ1-5,TRBV19,-,TGTGCCAGCCCGTCACTAGGATGGGCGGAGTATAGCAATCAGCCCCAGCATTTT,CASPSLGWAEYSNQPQHF
-,TRBJ2-7,TRBV9,-,TGTGCCAGCAGCGTAGGGCAGGGCCCCCTCGAGCAGTACTTC,CASSVGQGPLEQYF
-,TRBJ1-3,TRBV28,-,TGTGCCAGCAGTTTATCAGGGGTTGGAAACACCATATATTTT,CASSLSGVGNTIYF
-,TRBJ2-1,TRBV19,once,TGTGCCAGTAGTATAGATCTATTTTCTATCTACAATGAGCAGTTCTTC,CASSIDLFSIYNEQFF
TRBD2,TRBJ2-7,TRBV5-4,-,TGTGCCAGCAGCTCTACCGGGACTAGCCGGCTAAGCTCTAACGAGCAGTACTTC,CASSSTGTSRLSSNEQYF
TRBD2,TRBJ2-5,TRBV9,-,TGTGCCAGCAGCTCCGGACTAGCGGGAGGGACTGTCTTGGAGACCCAGTACTTC,CASSSGLAGGTVLETQYF
TRBD1,TRBJ1-2,TRBV29-1,-,TGCAGCGGGGACAGGGCGGGATATGGCTACACCTTC,CSGDRAGYGYTF
TRBD1,TRBJ1-2,TRBV29-1,few,TGCAGCGGCATAGCGGGACAGGGGGTATTAGGCTACACCTTC,CSGIAGQGVLGYTF
TRBD1,TRBJ2-7,TRBV9,-,TGTGCCAGCAGCGTAAGCCCCGGGACAGGAGCCTACGAGCAGTACTTC,CASSVSPGTGAYEQYF
TRBD1,TRBJ1-5,TRBV27,-,TGTGCCAGGCCCCCGGGACAGGGGTGCCAGCCCCAGCATTTT,CARPPGQGCQPQHF
-,TRBJ2-4,TRBV27,-,TGTGCCAGCAGTCTGGACAGCCGGCTAGCCAAAAACATTCAGTACTTC,CASSLDSRLAKNIQYF
TRBD2,TRBJ2-2,TRBV7-9,-,TGTGCCAGCGGGAGCGGGGGGCTGGACACCGGGGAGCTGTTTTTT,CASGSGGLDTGELFF
-,TRBJ1-2,TRBV20-1,once,TGCAGCGTTAATGGCTACACCTTC,CSVNGYTF
TRBD2,TRBJ2-5,TRBV7-2,-,TGTGCCAGCAGCTTTATAGCGGGAGTCGCAGAGACCCAGTACTTC,CASSFIAGVAETQYF
-,TRBJ2-7,TRBV27,-,TGTGCCAGCAGTTCTGGGGGCAAGTACGAGCAGTACTTC,CASSSGGKYEQYF
-,TRBJ2-2,TRBV7-9,-,TGTGCCAGCAGCACCACAGGGTCCGGCGGGGAGCTGTTTTTT,CASSTTGSGGELFF
-,TRBJ2-1,TRBV11-3,-,TGTGCCAGCAGCCCCTGGGACAAATACAATGAGCAGTTCTTC,CASSPWDKYNEQFF